The rows below give T cell receptor beta chains drawn from one sample of a study of blood T cell repertoires in COVID-19. Assay used: immunoSEQ multiplex PCR; TCRdb lists only in-frame clones, some missing. Of more than 6,000 clones listed, roughly 80% are singletons. Sequencing was performed on peripheral blood. These receptors originate from a human donor in a cohort sampled during active COVID-19. CDR3s leave out the opening cysteine and the closing phenylalanine or tryptophan. Each record gives: V gene, CDR3 protein.

v_call: TRBV5-4; cdr3_aa: ASSVRGQPQH
v_call: TRBV19; cdr3_aa: ASSPGGGQETQY
v_call: TRBV7-9; cdr3_aa: AGGFGETQY
v_call: TRBV10-3; cdr3_aa: AIRDTAGRDYGYT
v_call: TRBV15; cdr3_aa: ATSRTLLQTGTNEKLF
v_call: TRBV4-1; cdr3_aa: ASSQEEEITQY
v_call: TRBV20-1; cdr3_aa: SASRQGGGSNQPQH
v_call: TRBV30; cdr3_aa: AWSPRRAEAF
v_call: TRBV7-9; cdr3_aa: ASSLTSGGRTYEQY
v_call: TRBV2; cdr3_aa: ASKTGQGYGANVLT
v_call: TRBV15; cdr3_aa: ATSREEQGFRY
v_call: TRBV19; cdr3_aa: ASRRQGQDYYNEQF
v_call: TRBV6-1; cdr3_aa: ASSEGTGLYGYT
v_call: TRBV5-1; cdr3_aa: ASSPREGWTEAF
v_call: TRBV19; cdr3_aa: ASSPPGNQPQH
v_call: TRBV10-1; cdr3_aa: ASSESRTGGREQF
v_call: TRBV6-1; cdr3_aa: ASSETRGLSGELF
v_call: TRBV5-4; cdr3_aa: ASSLNRGVSNEKLF
v_call: TRBV6-1; cdr3_aa: ASSEAPQNQPQH
v_call: TRBV5-4; cdr3_aa: ASSLYRSMNTEAF
v_call: TRBV6-5; cdr3_aa: ASSRQGRDTGELF
v_call: TRBV7-3; cdr3_aa: ASSGQGLTSYNEQF
v_call: TRBV14; cdr3_aa: ASSPTSGGFQETQY
v_call: TRBV2; cdr3_aa: ASSSGSETQY
v_call: TRBV7-2; cdr3_aa: ASSTGQVWMNTEAF
v_call: TRBV7-2; cdr3_aa: ASSYGAGRGYT
v_call: TRBV19; cdr3_aa: ASSMTRQATDTQY
v_call: TRBV19; cdr3_aa: ASSPQGAIGNEKLF